Detailed here is one TCR beta chain. Its matching antigen is unknown. These data belong to a study of blood T cells in healthy people across ages. Study conclusions and caveats: Estimated diversity across one million T cells was deemed an underestimate.

Using a J-beta primer mix together with a sample-barcoded 5' primer, a second PCR was run for about 6 to 11 cycles. Each cDNA molecule received a tag from a template-switch adaptor that had 12 random nucleotides. TCRdb ran MiXCR on the 5' RACE reads and lists one entry per CDR3 protein. Here the sample spans around 1,800,000 distinct CDR3 sequences, 30% to 40% being singletons. The source of this sequence is a human donor in good health. The sequenced material came from blood.

CDR3 protein: CAWSGGNTIYF. In nucleotides, the CDR3 is TGTGCCTGGAGTGGTGGAAACACCATATATTTT. The V gene is TRBV30, the J gene TRBJ1-3; D is unresolved. The CDR3 sequence is 11 residues long. Trimming removed 1 base from V and 3 bases from J, with 1 base in between. Looked up from germline, CDR1 is GTSNPN and CDR2 is SVGIG (reference sequence).